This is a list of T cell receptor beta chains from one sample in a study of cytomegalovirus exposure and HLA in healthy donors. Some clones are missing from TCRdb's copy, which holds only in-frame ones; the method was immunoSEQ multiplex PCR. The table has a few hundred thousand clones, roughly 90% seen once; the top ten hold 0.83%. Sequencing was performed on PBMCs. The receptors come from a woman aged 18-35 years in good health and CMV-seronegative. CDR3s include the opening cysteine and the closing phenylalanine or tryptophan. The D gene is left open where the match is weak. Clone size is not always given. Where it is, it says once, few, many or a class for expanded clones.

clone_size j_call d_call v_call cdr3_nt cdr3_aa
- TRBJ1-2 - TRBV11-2 TGTGCCAGCAGAGCCCCAATTGGGGTTGAAACGGGGGGCTACACCTTC CASRAPIGVETGGYTF
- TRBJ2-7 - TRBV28 TGTGCCAGCAGTTTTGCCCCCCAAACAAGACAAAGCGAGCAGTACTTC CASSFAPQTRQSEQYF
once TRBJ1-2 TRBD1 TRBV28 TGTGCCAGCAGTTTAGTCGACAGGGACTTGGGTGGCTACACCTTC CASSLVDRDLGGYTF
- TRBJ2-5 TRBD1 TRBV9 TGTGCCAGCACCACGGGACAGGGGTCAGAGACCCAGTACTTC CASTTGQGSETQYF
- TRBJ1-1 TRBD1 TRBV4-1 TGCGCCAGCAGCCAGGAGACAGGGAGCACTGAAGCTTTCTTT CASSQETGSTEAFF
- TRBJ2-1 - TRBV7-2 TGTGCCAGCAGCTTTGCGGGCTCCTACAATGAGCAGTTCTTC CASSFAGSYNEQFF
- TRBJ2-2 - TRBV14 TGTGCCAGCAGCCTGCCAGGCAGCCCGAACACCGGGGAGCTGTTTTTT CASSLPGSPNTGELFF
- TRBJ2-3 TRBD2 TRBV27 TGTGCCAGCAGTTCCCTAGCGGGAGGGTCCACAGATACGCAGTATTTT CASSSLAGGSTDTQYF
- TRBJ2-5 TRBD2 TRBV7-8 TGTGCCAGCAGCTTCCGGGGACTAGCGGGGGGAACCCAGTACTTC CASSFRGLAGGTQYF
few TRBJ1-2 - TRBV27 TGTGCCAGCTTGAGGAGGGTTCTTAACTATGGCTACACCTTC CASLRRVLNYGYTF
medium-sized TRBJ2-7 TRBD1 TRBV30 TGTGCCTGGAGCCAAGGGACAGCTACCTACGAGCAGTACTTC CAWSQGTATYEQYF
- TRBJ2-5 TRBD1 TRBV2 TGTGCCAGCTATATGCCGGGACAGCAAGAGACCCAGTACTTC CASYMPGQQETQYF
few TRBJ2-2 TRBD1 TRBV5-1 TGCGCCAGCAGAGGGGACAGGGAAGAGAACACCGGGGAGCTGTTTTTT CASRGDREENTGELFF
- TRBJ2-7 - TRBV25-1 TGTGCCAGCATAGAAAGGGGCGAAATACCCCGGTGCGAGCAGTACTTC CASIERGEIPRCEQYF
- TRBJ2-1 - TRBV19 TGTGCCAGTAGTATGGGTTCGGGGATTTACAATGAGCAGTTCTTC CASSMGSGIYNEQFF
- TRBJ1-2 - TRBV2 TGTGCCAGACCCCGACTGGAGGGCTACACCTTC CARPRLEGYTF
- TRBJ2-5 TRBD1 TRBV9 TGTGCCAGCAGCTACCGGGACAGCGAGACCCAGTACTTC CASSYRDSETQYF
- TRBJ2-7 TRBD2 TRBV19 TGTGCCAGTAGTACGGCTAGCGGGATCTACGAGCAGTACTTC CASSTASGIYEQYF
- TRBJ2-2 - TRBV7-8 TGTGCCAGCAGCATCGACAGAATCACCGGGGAGCTGTTTTTT CASSIDRITGELFF
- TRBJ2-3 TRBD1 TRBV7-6 TGTGCCAGCAGCTTATACCGGGGCGACAGGGCTCTGGATACGCAGTATTTT CASSLYRGDRALDTQYF
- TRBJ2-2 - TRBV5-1 TGCGCCAGCAGGGCTCAGAACACCGGGGAGCTGTTTTTT CASRAQNTGELFF
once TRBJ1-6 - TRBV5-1 TGCGCCAGCAGCTTGCCGCGCCCGGATAATTCACCCCTCCACTTT CASSLPRPDNSPLHF
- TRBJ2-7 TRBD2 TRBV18 TGTGCCAGCTCACACAGGACTAGCGGGAACCATTACGAGCAGTACTTC CASSHRTSGNHYEQYF
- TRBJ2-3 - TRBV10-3 TGTGCCATCAGCCAACAGGGAGACACAGATACGCAGTATTTT CAISQQGDTDTQYF
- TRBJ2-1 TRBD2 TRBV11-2 TGTGCCAGCAGCTTCACCGGGACTAGCGGCAATGAGCAGTTCTTC CASSFTGTSGNEQFF
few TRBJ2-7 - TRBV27 TGTGCCACACAAGGGGAAAGCTCCTACGAGCAGTACTTC CATQGESSYEQYF
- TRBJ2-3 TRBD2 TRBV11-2 TGTGCCAGCAGCTCCCGGCTAGCGGGGGGACCAGATACGCAGTATTTT CASSSRLAGGPDTQYF